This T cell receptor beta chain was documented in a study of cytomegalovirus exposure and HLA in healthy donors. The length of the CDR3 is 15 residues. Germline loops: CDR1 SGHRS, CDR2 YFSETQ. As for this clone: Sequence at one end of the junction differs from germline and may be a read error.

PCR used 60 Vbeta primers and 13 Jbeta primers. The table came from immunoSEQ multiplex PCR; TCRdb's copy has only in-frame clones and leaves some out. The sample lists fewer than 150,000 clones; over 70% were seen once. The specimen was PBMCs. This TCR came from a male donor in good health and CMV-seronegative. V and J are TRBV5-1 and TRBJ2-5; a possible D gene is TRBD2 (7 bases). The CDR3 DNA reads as TGCGCCAGCAGCTTGACCGCGGGGGCCCAAGGGACCCAGTACTTC. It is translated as CASSLTAGAQGTQYF.